The T cell receptor beta chain described here comes from a study of T cells in Graves' hyperthyroidism and ophthalmopathy. Broader study findings: The blood repertoire included most of the expanded thyroid clonotypes above 0.001.

Each patient was aged 18 to 65 and had newly diagnosed hyperthyroidism of under 2 months' duration. On the basis of clinical symptoms, serum thyroxine and TRAb, thyroid ultrasound and orbital computed tomography, diagnoses were made. Looked up from germline, CDR1 is SQVTM and CDR2 is ANQGSEA. Trimming left V 3 bases short and J 5 bases short, with 11 bases between. The length of the CDR3 is 12 residues. As to this clonotype: What it recognizes is unknown.

What was amplified from RNA transcripts were TCR beta CDR3 regions. The TCR CDR3 was amplified in a first-round RT-PCR using the HTBI primer set. TCRdb re-called the multiplex PCR reads through MiXCR, storing one row per CDR3 protein. The sample consists of over 700,000 distinct CDR3 sequences, under 20% of them appearing once. The TCR sequence derives from a woman aged 50 to 60 with Graves' hyperthyroidism that later progressed to Graves' ophthalmopathy. The chain carries TRBV29-1 and TRBJ2-7; tentatively, D is TRBD1 (5 bases). Input material: blood. CDR3 sequence (DNA): TGCAGCGTTGAGCAAGGGGTCCACGAGCAGTACTTC. Translating gives CSVEQGVHEQYF.